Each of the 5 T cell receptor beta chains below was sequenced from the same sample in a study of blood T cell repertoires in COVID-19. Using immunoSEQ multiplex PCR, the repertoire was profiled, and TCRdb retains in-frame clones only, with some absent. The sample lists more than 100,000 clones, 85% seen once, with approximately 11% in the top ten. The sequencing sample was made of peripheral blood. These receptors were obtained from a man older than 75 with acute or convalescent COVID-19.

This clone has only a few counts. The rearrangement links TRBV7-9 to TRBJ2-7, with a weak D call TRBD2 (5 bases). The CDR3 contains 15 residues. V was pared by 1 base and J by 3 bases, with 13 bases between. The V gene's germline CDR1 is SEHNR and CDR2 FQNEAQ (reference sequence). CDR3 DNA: TGTGCCAGCAGCTTAGATGGACTGAGGGTCTACGAGCAGTACTTC. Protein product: CASSLDGLRVYEQYF.

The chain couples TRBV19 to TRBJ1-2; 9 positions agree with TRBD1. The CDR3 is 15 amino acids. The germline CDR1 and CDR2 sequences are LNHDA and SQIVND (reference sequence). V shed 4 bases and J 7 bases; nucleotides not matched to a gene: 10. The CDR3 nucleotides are TGTGCCAGTAGTAGGCCCAACAGGGGGCATCTTGGCTACACCTTC. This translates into CASSRPNRGHLGYTF.

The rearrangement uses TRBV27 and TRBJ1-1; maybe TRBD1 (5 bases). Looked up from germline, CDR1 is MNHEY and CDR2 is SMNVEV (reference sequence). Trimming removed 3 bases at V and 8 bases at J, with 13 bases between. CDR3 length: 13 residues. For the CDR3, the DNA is TGTGCCAGCAGTTTGGAAGGGGCAACAGAAGCTTTCTTT. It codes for CASSLEGATEAFF.

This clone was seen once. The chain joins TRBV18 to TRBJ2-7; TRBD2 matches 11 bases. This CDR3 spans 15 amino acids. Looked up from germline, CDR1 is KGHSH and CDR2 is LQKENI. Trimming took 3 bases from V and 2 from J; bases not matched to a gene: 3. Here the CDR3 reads CASSPYSGGAYEQYF. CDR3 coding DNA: TGTGCCAGCTCACCGTATAGCGGGGGGGCCTACGAGCAGTACTTC. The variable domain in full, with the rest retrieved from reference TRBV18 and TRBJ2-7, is NAGVMQNPRHLVRRRGQEARLRCSPMKGHSHVYWYRQLPEEGLKFMVYLQKENIIDESGMPKERFSAEFPKEGPSILRIQQVVRGDSAAYFCASSPYSGGAYEQYFGPGTRLTVT.

The CDR3 reads CASSLEGIGLTEAFF. CDR3 nucleotide sequence: TGTGCCAGCTCACTCGAGGGAATCGGCCTCACTGAAGCTTTCTTT. The chain recombines TRBV18 with TRBJ1-1; no clear D gene. Trimming left V 4 bases short and J 4 bases short, with 16 bases between. From germline, CDR1 is KGHSH and CDR2 LQKENI. The CDR3 sequence is 15 residues long.